One sample yielded the 29 T cell receptor beta chains listed below, sequenced in a study of cytomegalovirus exposure and HLA in healthy donors. PCR amplification relied on 60 Vbeta primers (plus 13 Jbeta primers). Sequencing used immunoSEQ multiplex PCR; TCRdb keeps in-frame clones, though not all of them. The sample includes fewer than 250,000 clones, under 85% of them seen just once. Input material: PBMCs. The receptors stem from a woman between 18 and 29 years old in good health and CMV-seronegative.

This clone was seen once. The chain employs TRBV7-3 and TRBJ2-3; the match to TRBD2 covers 8 bases. V lost 4 bases, J lost 5 bases, and 8 bases stayed unmatched. The CDR3 is made up of 15 amino acids. Germline V gene lookup returns CDR1 SGHTA and CDR2 FQGTGA. The CDR3 is CASSSSGSEGDTQYF. As DNA, the CDR3 is TGTGCCAGCAGCTCAAGCGGGAGCGAAGGAGATACGCAGTATTTT.

As regards this clone: The junction and the germline gene differ at one end; a read error may be behind it. The V and J genes are TRBV5-6 and TRBJ1-5, with D perhaps TRBD1 (5 bases). Germline V gene sequence: CDR1 SGHDT, CDR2 YYEEEE. This CDR3 spans 13 amino acids. CDR3 in DNA: TGTGCCAGCAGCTTGGACAGGCAATCAGCCCCAGCATTT. Amino acid sequence: CASSLDRQSAPAF.

The chain uses TRBV2 and TRBJ2-1; D is possibly TRBD2 (5 bases). The CDR3 is made up of 19 amino acids. The germline V gene encodes CDR1 SNHLY and CDR2 FYNNEI. V was clipped by 4 bases and J by 0 bases, with 22 bases between them. The CDR3 here is CASSVKRRVVEGSYNEQFF. DNA for the CDR3: TGTGCCAGCAGTGTCAAGCGGAGAGTCGTAGAGGGCTCCTACAATGAGCAGTTCTTC.

The CDR3 loop reads CASSPQGGLNTEAFF. CDR3 coding DNA: TGTGCCAGCAGCCCTCAGGGAGGCTTGAACACTGAAGCTTTCTTT. The chain combines TRBV7-3 with TRBJ1-1, with D possibly matching TRBD1 (5 bases). The CDR3 runs 15 residues. CDR1 is SGHTA and CDR2 is FQGTGA in the germline V gene. Trimming removed 5 bases at V and 0 bases at J, with 13 bases between.

In its sample, this clone was seen once. The CDR3 DNA is TGCGCCAGCAGCCAAGATGAGGCAACCTTAAACACTGAAGCTTTCTTT. Translated: CASSQDEATLNTEAFF. The chain combines TRBV4-3 with TRBJ1-1; D gene unclear. CDR1 and CDR2 (germline): LGHNA, YSLEER. The CDR3 covers 16 residues. The V gene lost 0 bases and the J gene lost 2 bases, with 13 bases spanning the gap.

The V and J genes are TRBV2 and TRBJ1-5, with 11 bases fitting TRBD1. The CDR3 is made up of 17 amino acids. The germline CDR1 and CDR2 sequences are SNHLY and FYNNEI. V dropped 0 bases and J dropped 5; count of bases not matched to a gene: 6. The CDR3 reads CASSEARGQGGDQPQHF. CDR3 nucleotide sequence: TGTGCCAGCAGTGAAGCGAGGGGACAGGGGGGAGATCAGCCCCAGCATTTT.

This sequence joins TRBV18 and TRBJ1-3; D gene unclear. The V gene lost 4 bases and the J gene lost 0 bases, with 10 bases spanning the gap. CDR3 size: 15 residues. Germline CDR1 and CDR2: KGHSH and LQKENI. This CDR3 is CASSLRESSGNTIYF. The CDR3 nucleotides are TGTGCCAGCTCACTTAGGGAGTCCTCTGGAAACACCATATATTTT.

The chain combines TRBV28 with TRBJ2-3; 8 positions match TRBD2. CDR3 length: 14 residues. Germline CDR1 is MDHEN and CDR2 is SYDVKM. After removal of 6 bases from V and 0 bases from J, the junction contained 2 bases not matched to a gene. CDR3 loop: CASSSSGSTDTQYF. CDR3 DNA: TGTGCCAGCAGCTCTAGCGGGAGCACAGATACGCAGTATTTT.

This chain links TRBV28 with TRBJ2-7; no reliable D call. The CDR3 extends over 14 amino acids. V lost 1 base to trimming and J lost 0 bases, with 7 bases between them. Per germline, CDR1 MDHEN and CDR2 SYDVKM. The CDR3 nucleotides are TGTGCCAGCAGTTTATCACCAGACTCCTACGAGCAGTACTTC. The encoded protein is CASSLSPDSYEQYF.

The V call is TRBV7-9, the J call TRBJ2-3, with D possibly matching TRBD2 (6 bases). The ends were cut back, 5 bases at V and 0 bases at J, with 15 bases in the middle. Per the germline V gene, CDR1 is SEHNR and CDR2 is FQNEAQ (reference sequence). The CDR3 has 16 amino acids. CDR3 amino acids: CASSHLADTSTDTQYF. In nucleotides, the CDR3 is TGTGCCAGCAGCCATTTAGCGGATACTAGCACAGATACGCAGTATTTT.

This clone was found a few times. The rearrangement uses TRBV27 and TRBJ2-2, with D possibly being TRBD2 (6 bases). V lost 3 bases to trimming and J lost 4 bases, with 12 bases between them. The germline V gene has CDR1 MNHEY and CDR2 SMNVEV (reference sequence). The CDR3 runs to 15 residues. CDR3 nucleotides: TGTGCCAGCAGTTTGGGGGGTGCTGGCACCGGGGAGCTGTTTTTT. This encodes CASSLGGAGTGELFF.

This clone turned up a few times. The chain combines TRBV5-1 with TRBJ1-1; possibly TRBD1 for D (5 bases). Germline V gene data show CDR1 as SGHRS and CDR2 as YFSETQ. The length of the CDR3 is 12 residues. The V and J ends lost 5 bases and 5 bases respectively, with 10 bases between them. CDR3 amino acids: CASRLRGTEAFF. The CDR3 DNA sequence: TGCGCCAGCAGATTGAGGGGAACTGAAGCTTTCTTT.

V is TRBV9 and J is TRBJ1-2, with D uncertain. Germline CDR1 SGDLS, CDR2 YYNGEE. The CDR3 extends over 15 amino acids. The V end lost 4 bases, the J end lost 3 bases, and 16 bases lay between the germline ends. CDR3 in amino acids: CASSPAAGLHYGYTF. Here the CDR3 DNA reads TGTGCCAGCAGCCCCGCAGCGGGCCTTCACTATGGCTACACCTTC.

This chain links TRBV28 with TRBJ1-1; TRBD1 might be the D (5 bases). The CDR3 spans 15 residues. Trimming removed 2 bases at V and 4 bases at J, with 14 bases between. Germline CDR1 is MDHEN and CDR2 is SYDVKM. CDR3 loop: CASSLKTPRGTEAFF. Here the CDR3 DNA reads TGTGCCAGCAGTTTAAAAACCCCAAGGGGCACTGAAGCTTTCTTT.

The chain combines TRBV7-3 with TRBJ1-1; D is unresolved. Trimming left V 5 bases short and J 5 bases short, with 18 bases between. CDR1 is SGHTA and CDR2 is FQGTGA in the germline V gene. This CDR3 is 15 amino acids long. The CDR3 DNA reads TGTGCCAGCAGCCCCCCCTCCCGGGGTAGGACTGAAGCTTTCTTT. This encodes CASSPPSRGRTEAFF.

The rearrangement links TRBV6-5 to TRBJ2-5, with TRBD1 identical over 8 bases. Germline lookup yields CDR1 MNHEY and CDR2 SVGAGI. The CDR3 is made up of 13 amino acids. With 5 bases clipped from V and 4 bases from J, the junction kept 3 bases outside the gene matches. The CDR3 DNA is TGTGCCAGCAGTGCCGACAGGGGAGAGACCCAGTACTTC. The encoded protein is CASSADRGETQYF.

The chain is built from TRBV5-4 and TRBJ2-3; 8 positions agree with TRBD2. This CDR3 spans 15 amino acids. Germline V lookup: CDR1 SGHNT, CDR2 YYREEE (reference sequence). The V gene end was trimmed by 3 bases and the J gene end by 3 bases; junction bases not matched to a gene: 6. This CDR3 is CASSWGGRTTDTQYF. CDR3 in DNA: TGTGCCAGCAGCTGGGGCGGGAGGACGACAGATACGCAGTATTTT.

The chain combines TRBV28 with TRBJ2-3; TRBD2 matches at 9 bases. Germline CDR1 reads MDHEN; CDR2 reads SYDVKM. This CDR3 is built from 15 residues. V gave up 6 bases and J gave up 0 bases; unmatched junction bases: 4. CDR3 protein: CASRTGTSSTDTQYF. As DNA, the CDR3 is TGTGCCAGCAGGACCGGGACTAGCAGCACAGATACGCAGTATTTT.

The chain recombines TRBV4-2 with TRBJ2-2; unclear D gene. Germline CDR1 is LGHNA and CDR2 is YNFKEQ. V lost 1 base, J lost 3 bases, and 6 bases lay in between. The CDR3 loop spans 14 amino acids. The CDR3 sequence is CASSQVRDTGELFF. CDR3 sequence (DNA): TGTGCCAGCAGCCAAGTACGAGACACCGGGGAGCTGTTTTTT.

The rearrangement links TRBV9 to TRBJ1-1; possible D gene TRBD1, 5 bases. V was shortened by 4 bases and J by 8 bases, with 24 bases between the two germline ends. The germline gives CDR1 SGDLS, CDR2 YYNGEE. CDR3 length: 16 residues. The CDR3 region is CASSSSALPGHPEAFF. The CDR3 bases are TGTGCCAGCAGCTCCAGTGCCCTGCCCGGACACCCAGAAGCTTTCTTT.

The chain has TRBV27 and TRBJ1-5; maybe TRBD1 (6 bases). CDR1 and CDR2 (germline): MNHEY, SMNVEV (reference sequence). Trimming left V 4 bases short and J 7 bases short, with 8 bases between. The CDR3 covers 12 residues. Here the CDR3 DNA reads TGTGCCAGCAGTTCGGGGGGCCAGCCCCAGCATTTT. Protein: CASSSGGQPQHF.

This chain links TRBV11-2 with TRBJ1-5, with D possibly being TRBD1 (5 bases). Trimming pared 2 bases from V and 3 bases from J, leaving 11 bases between. The germline V gene has CDR1 SGHAT and CDR2 FQNNGV. The CDR3 has 15 residues. This chain's CDR3 is CASSLIPGDNQPQHF. The CDR3 region has the DNA TGTGCCAGCAGCTTAATTCCGGGGGACAATCAGCCCCAGCATTTT.

J is TRBJ1-1 and V is TRBV9; D remains ambiguous. Germline values: CDR1 SGDLS, CDR2 YYNGEE. The CDR3 contains 13 residues. Trimming shortened V by 0 bases and J by 7 bases, and 10 bases separated the two germline ends. This CDR3 reads CASSVAGEGEAFF. The CDR3 coding sequence is TGTGCCAGCAGCGTAGCCGGGGAGGGTGAAGCTTTCTTT.

The chain joins TRBV6-1 to TRBJ2-5; perhaps TRBD2 as D (6 bases). The CDR3 is made up of 13 amino acids. The germline gives CDR1 MNHNS, CDR2 SASEGT. Trimming took off 6 bases at V and 0 bases at J, with 8 bases between the two ends. This CDR3 reads CASRRLDQETQYF. The CDR3 region has the DNA TGTGCCAGCAGGAGACTAGACCAAGAGACCCAGTACTTC.

V and J are TRBV14 and TRBJ2-3; TRBD2 is a possible D gene (5 bases). Germline V gene sequence: CDR1 SGHDN, CDR2 FVKESK. Deletions cut 0 bases from V and 3 bases from J, with 10 bases between. The CDR3 is made up of 15 amino acids. CDR3 protein: CASSQDWPGTDTQYF. The CDR3 DNA reads TGTGCCAGCAGCCAAGATTGGCCGGGGACAGATACGCAGTATTTT.

This chain uses TRBV5-1 with TRBJ2-5, with D unclear. Germline CDR1 reads SGHRS; CDR2 reads YFSETQ. With 0 bases removed from V and 5 bases from J, the gap between germline ends came to 5 bases. The CDR3 is 12 residues long. CDR3 sequence (DNA): TGCGCCAGCAGCTTGGGGCTGGAGACCCAGTACTTC. Translated: CASSLGLETQYF.

This sequence joins TRBV6-5 and TRBJ2-6; D gene uncertain. From germline, CDR1 is MNHEY and CDR2 SVGAGI. The CDR3 is 15 amino acids. V lost 0 bases and J 3 bases, leaving 6 bases between the germline ends. The CDR3 DNA follows: TGTGCCAGCAGTTACTCCGGGTTTGGGGCCAACGTCCTGACTTTC. It yields the protein CASSYSGFGANVLTF.

A few counts support this clone. Other DNA sequences from this sample encode an identical CDR3 as well. The chain couples TRBV5-1 to TRBJ2-7; TRBD2 agrees at 10 bases. Germline-derived CDR1 and CDR2 are SGHRS and YFSETQ. The ends lost 0 bases at V and 4 bases at J; junction bases unmatched: 1. The CDR3 sequence is 14 residues long. Here the CDR3 DNA reads TGCGCCAGCAGCTTGGAACTAGCGGGATACGAGCAGTACTTC. This sequence encodes CASSLELAGYEQYF.

The chain has TRBV5-1 and TRBJ2-7; 12 positions match TRBD1. CDR3 length: 15 residues. CDR1 and CDR2 (germline): SGHRS, YFSETQ. V lost 3 bases, J lost 3 bases, and 4 bases stayed unmatched. The CDR3 DNA sequence: TGCGCCAGCAGCTATGGGACAGGGGGCCTCTACGAGCAGTACTTC. Translation: CASSYGTGGLYEQYF.